These 31 T cell receptor beta chains were sequenced from one sample in a study of control samples from healthy donors and cancer patients. TCRdb's copy holds only in-frame clones and misses some; the assay was immunoSEQ multiplex PCR. The sample holds more than 70,000 clones, roughly 90% seen once. Source material: blood. These receptors all come from a woman in her twenties or thirties in good health.

The chain joins TRBV5-1 to TRBJ2-7, with 8 bases aligning to TRBD1. Germline-derived CDR1 and CDR2 are SGHRS and YFSETQ. V lost 3 bases to trimming and J lost 0 bases; unmatched junction nucleotides: 8. The CDR3 totals 16 residues. The CDR3 region is CASSSQGGVSSYEQYF. DNA of the CDR3: TGCGCCAGCAGCTCACAGGGGGGCGTCAGCTCCTACGAGCAGTACTTC.

The chain carries TRBV4-1 and TRBJ1-1; D gene ambiguous. Trimming took off 0 bases at V and 3 bases at J, with 8 bases between the two ends. Per germline, CDR1 MGHRA and CDR2 YSYEKL. The CDR3 is 14 residues long. CDR3 sequence: CASSQDSGYTEAFF. The CDR3 bases are TGCGCCAGCAGCCAAGATTCGGGCTACACTGAAGCTTTCTTT.

The gene calls are TRBV11-2 and TRBJ1-1; TRBD1 might be the D (5 bases). Germline V gene sequence: CDR1 SGHAT, CDR2 FQNNGV. The V end lost 4 bases, the J end lost 1 base, and 13 bases lay between the germline ends. The CDR3 covers 15 residues. The CDR3 coding sequence is TGTGCCAGCAGCTACAGGCCGGGTTGGAACACTGAAGCTTTCTTT. Translation: CASSYRPGWNTEAFF.

The chain couples TRBV7-8 to TRBJ1-5, with D hard to call. The ends were cut back, 4 bases at V and 2 bases at J, with 12 bases in the middle. Germline V gene sequence: CDR1 SGHVS, CDR2 FQNEAQ. The CDR3 runs 15 residues. The CDR3 coding sequence is TGTGCCAGCAGCTCGATTGGGCAGGGCAATCAGCCCCAGCATTTT. As protein: CASSSIGQGNQPQHF.

J is TRBJ1-1 and V is TRBV7-2; 7 bases are shared with TRBD1. V dropped 5 bases and J dropped 2; count of bases not matched to a gene: 5. The germline CDR1 and CDR2 sequences are SGHTA and FQGNSA. The CDR3 runs 14 residues. The CDR3 DNA reads as TGTGCCAGCAGCCCCCGACAGGGAAACACTGAAGCTTTCTTT. Protein: CASSPRQGNTEAFF.

In its sample, this clone was seen a few times. The genes are TRBV3-1 (or the pseudogene TRBV3-2) and TRBJ1-4; D ambiguous. The CDR3 consists of 14 residues. Trimming cost V 6 bases and J 0 bases, with 8 bases left between them. Germline V gives CDR1 LGHDT, CDR2 YNNKEL (reference sequence). CDR3 nucleotides: TGTGCCAGCAGTCCTCAAGCAACTAATGAAAAACTGTTTTTT. Translating it yields CASSPQATNEKLFF.

The chain has TRBV7-2 and TRBJ1-5; no reliable D call. Between the trimmed V and J ends, which lost 8 bases and 2 bases, there was a span of 13 bases. The CDR3 extends over 14 amino acids. Germline values: CDR1 SGHTA, CDR2 FQGNSA. The CDR3 is CASSWLKGNQPQHF. The CDR3 DNA sequence: TGTGCCAGCTCCTGGCTCAAGGGCAATCAGCCCCAGCATTTT.

CDR3 in DNA: TGTGCCAGCAGGGCAGGGGGCTCTGGGGCCAACGTCCTGACTTTC. The encoded protein is CASRAGGSGANVLTF. J is TRBJ2-6 and V is TRBV28; TRBD1 agrees at 7 bases. Unmatched junction bases numbered 2, after V lost 6 bases and J lost 0 bases. Germline-derived CDR1 and CDR2 are MDHEN and SYDVKM. The CDR3 has 15 residues.

V is TRBV15 and J is TRBJ1-4; D not certain. The germline V gene has CDR1 LNHNV and CDR2 YYDKDF (reference sequence). V gave up 0 bases and J gave up 7 bases, with 15 bases separating them. The CDR3 contains 16 residues. CDR3 in DNA: TGTGCCACCAGCAGAGAAGGAGGTCAAAGAGGTGAAAAACTGTTTTTT. This codes for CATSREGGQRGEKLFF.

The chain is built from TRBV7-3 and TRBJ2-3, with 9 positions matching TRBD1. There are 15 residues in the CDR3. The V and J ends lost 5 bases and 6 bases, in that order; junction bases with no gene match: 9. Germline CDR1 reads SGHTA; CDR2 reads FQGTGA. This chain's CDR3 is CASSPGQGPIDTQYF. For the CDR3, the DNA is TGTGCCAGCAGCCCCGGACAGGGGCCAATCGATACGCAGTATTTT.

This sequence joins TRBV5-1 and TRBJ2-1; D may be TRBD2 (6 bases). The V gene lost 0 bases and the J gene lost 8 bases, with 12 bases spanning the gap. This CDR3 comprises 14 residues. CDR1 is SGHRS and CDR2 is YFSETQ in the germline V gene. The CDR3 region has the DNA TGCGCCAGCAGCTTGGGGTCGTCGGGGGATGAGCAGTTCTTC. Protein: CASSLGSSGDEQFF.

The chain employs TRBV5-1 and TRBJ2-1; 12 bases match TRBD2. Germline lookup yields CDR1 SGHRS and CDR2 YFSETQ. The length of the CDR3 is 16 residues. V was clipped by 0 bases and J by 8 bases; unmatched bases: 6. CDR3 residues: CASSLVPSGRGDEQFF. The DNA of the CDR3 is TGCGCCAGCAGCTTGGTGCCTAGCGGGAGGGGGGATGAGCAGTTCTTC.

The gene calls are TRBV19 and TRBJ1-5; 8 bases align to TRBD1. After removal of 4 bases from V and 10 bases from J, the junction contained 12 bases not matched to a gene. CDR1 and CDR2 (germline): LNHDA, SQIVND (reference sequence). The CDR3 is 15 residues long. In DNA, the CDR3 is TGTGCCAGTAGTAGAGCCGGGACAGGAGATCGTCCCCAGCATTTT. This encodes CASSRAGTGDRPQHF.

The chain has TRBV2 and TRBJ2-1; 10 bases align to TRBD2. Trimming at V came to 6 bases and at J to 3 bases, leaving 8 bases not matched to a gene. CDR3 size: 16 residues. In germline, CDR1 is SNHLY, CDR2 FYNNEI. CDR3: CASRTLAGAHYNEQFF. The CDR3 DNA is TGTGCCAGCAGGACTCTAGCGGGGGCACACTACAATGAGCAGTTCTTC.

The chain has TRBV7-9 and TRBJ1-2; 11 positions agree with TRBD1. CDR1 and CDR2 (germline): SEHNR, FQNEAQ (reference sequence). The V and J ends lost 5 bases and 2 bases, in that order; junction bases with no gene match: 7. The CDR3 is 16 residues long. The CDR3: CASSLRTGGRNYGYTF. As DNA, the CDR3 is TGTGCCAGCAGCCTACGGACAGGGGGCCGGAACTATGGCTACACCTTC.

J is TRBJ2-5 and V is TRBV5-1; no reliable D call. V was pared by 4 bases and J by 5 bases, with 9 bases between. The germline V gene encodes CDR1 SGHRS and CDR2 YFSETQ. The CDR3 loop spans 12 amino acids. CDR3 in amino acids: CASSRLEETQYF. CDR3 DNA sequence: TGCGCCAGCAGCCGGCTGGAGGAGACCCAGTACTTC.

This sequence joins TRBV2 and TRBJ2-7, with D tentatively TRBD1 (6 bases). CDR3 length equals 13 residues. Trimming stripped 7 bases from V and 2 bases from J, with 12 bases between. CDR1 SNHLY and CDR2 FYNNEI come from the germline V gene. The CDR3: CASTQGATYEQYF. CDR3 DNA sequence: TGTGCCAGCACACAGGGAGCCACCTACGAGCAGTACTTC.

Notes on this clone: Other DNA sequences from this sample encode an identical CDR3 as well. The V and J genes are TRBV5-4 and TRBJ1-4; no clear D. The CDR3 extends over 15 amino acids. Germline loops: CDR1 SGHNT, CDR2 YYREEE (reference sequence). Trimming removed 0 bases at V and 3 bases at J, with 9 bases between. The CDR3 bases are TGTGCCAGCAGCTTGGGTGGGGTTGCTAATGAAAAACTGTTTTTT. Protein product: CASSLGGVANEKLFF.

The chain employs TRBV19 and TRBJ2-1; 11 nucleotides line up with TRBD2. In germline, CDR1 is LNHDA, CDR2 SQIVND (reference sequence). The CDR3 totals 16 residues. V shed 6 bases, J shed 5 bases, and the junction held 9 bases outside the gene matches. CDR3 in DNA: TGTGCCAGTAGGAGACTAGCGGGAAATACTAACAATGAGCAGTTCTTC. Translating it yields CASRRLAGNTNNEQFF.

The chain carries TRBV5-1 and TRBJ2-5; TRBD2 matches 10 bases. The CDR3 runs to 15 residues. Germline V gene lookup returns CDR1 SGHRS and CDR2 YFSETQ. The J segment lost 5 bases and the V segment lost 2 bases, leaving 6 bases of the junction unmatched. CDR3 loop: CASSFTSGIRETQYF. Here the CDR3 DNA reads TGCGCCAGCAGCTTCACTAGCGGGATCCGGGAGACCCAGTACTTC.

A remark on this clone: Other DNA sequences in the sample encode the same CDR3. This rearrangement joins TRBV12-3 or TRBV12-4 to TRBJ2-2; D remains ambiguous. V gave up 6 bases and J gave up 5 bases, with 10 bases separating them. This CDR3 comprises 13 residues. CDR3 DNA sequence: TGTGCCAGCAGCCCATCACGGACCGGGGAGCTGTTTTTT. This translates into CASSPSRTGELFF.

The chain links TRBV29-1 to TRBJ2-7; D is uncertain. The CDR3 loop spans 12 amino acids. V was trimmed by 4 bases and J by 0 bases, leaving 7 bases between them. Germline CDR1 is SQVTM and CDR2 is ANQGSEA. Here the CDR3 DNA reads TGCAGCGTTGGAGGCTTCTCCTACGAGCAGTACTTC. This translates into CSVGGFSYEQYF.

The J gene is TRBJ1-1, the V gene TRBV7-4; D is perhaps TRBD1 (6 bases). V lost 2 bases and J lost 1, with 17 bases in between. The CDR3 spans 17 residues. Germline CDR1 and CDR2: SGHVT and SQSDAQ. The CDR3 is CASSLHYLRGRNTEAFF. The DNA for the CDR3 is TGTGCCAGCAGCTTACATTACCTCAGGGGACGGAACACTGAAGCTTTCTTT.

V gene TRBV7-3 combines with J gene TRBJ2-6; D perhaps matches TRBD1 (5 bases). This CDR3 region has 17 residues. The germline gives CDR1 SGHTA, CDR2 FQGTGA. V was pared by 2 bases and J by 0 bases, with 11 bases between. Here the CDR3 DNA reads TGTGCCAGCAGCTTACCAGGACAAGACTCTGGGGCCAACGTCCTGACTTTC. Translated: CASSLPGQDSGANVLTF. Complete variable domain (other parts from reference TRBV7-3 and TRBJ2-6): GAGVSQTPSNKVTEKGKYVELRCDPISGHTALYWYRQSLGQGPEFLIYFQGTGAADDSGLPNDRFFAVRPEGSVSTLKIQRTERGDSAVYLCASSLPGQDSGANVLTFGAGSRLTVL.

This chain links TRBV28 with TRBJ2-5; TRBD1 matches 11 bases. Germline-derived CDR1 and CDR2 are MDHEN and SYDVKM. The ends lost 5 bases at V and 6 bases at J; junction bases unmatched: 11. The CDR3 has 16 amino acids. Here the CDR3 reads CASSGAGTGGSKTQYF. The CDR3 DNA sequence: TGTGCCAGCAGTGGGGCCGGGACAGGGGGTTCGAAGACCCAGTACTTC.

The J gene is TRBJ1-2, the V gene TRBV6-6, with 9 nucleotides matching TRBD1. V trimming: 2 bases; J trimming: 2 bases; junction bases outside the gene matches: 6. The length of the CDR3 is 16 residues. The germline V gene has CDR1 MNHNY and CDR2 SVGAGI (reference sequence). This chain's CDR3 is CASSYGQGFINYGYTF. The CDR3 DNA follows: TGTGCCAGCAGTTACGGACAGGGGTTTATAAACTATGGCTACACCTTC.

The chain recombines TRBV30 with TRBJ1-3; D is uncertain. The V gene lost 2 bases and the J gene lost 8 bases, with 16 bases spanning the gap. This CDR3 region has 14 residues. Looked up from germline, CDR1 is GTSNPN and CDR2 is SVGIG (reference sequence). Here the CDR3 DNA reads TGTGCCTGGAGTCTCGGCCCGCCTCACGACACCATATATTTT. Its protein is CAWSLGPPHDTIYF.

This rearrangement joins TRBV11-2 to TRBJ2-7, with 7 bases identical to TRBD2. The germline V gene encodes CDR1 SGHAT and CDR2 FQNNGV. CDR3 size: 15 residues. With V trimmed by 0 bases and J by 6 bases, 8 bases remained unmatched. The CDR3 coding sequence is TGTGCCAGCAGCTTAGATGCAGGATCGGGGGGCGAGCAGTACTTC. Translation: CASSLDAGSGGEQYF.

This clone was observed a few times. The gene calls are TRBV2 and TRBJ1-4; perhaps TRBD1 as D (5 bases). CDR3 length: 13 amino acids. Germline loops: CDR1 SNHLY, CDR2 FYNNEI. With 5 bases removed from V and 8 bases from J, the gap between germline ends came to 12 bases. The CDR3 DNA sequence: TGTGCCAGCAGTAGGGGTTCGGAGGAAAAACTGTTTTTT. This codes for CASSRGSEEKLFF. The variable domain in full, completed from reference TRBV2 and TRBJ1-4, reads EPEVTQTPSHQVTQMGQEVILRCVPISNHLYFYWYRQILGQKVEFLVSFYNNEISEKSEIFDDQFSVERPDGSNFTLKIRSTKLEDSAMYFCASSRGSEEKLFFGSGTQLSVL.

V usage is TRBV30 and J usage is TRBJ1-4; D is undetermined. Germline CDR1 reads GTSNPN; CDR2 reads SVGIG (reference sequence). The CDR3 consists of 13 residues. The V end lost 2 bases, the J end lost 4 bases, and 8 bases lay between the germline ends. CDR3 coding DNA: TGTGCCTGGAGTCGACGGAATAATGAAAAACTGTTTTTT. Translated, it gives CAWSRRNNEKLFF.

The chain is built from TRBV5-1 and TRBJ1-3; D is uncertain. The germline gives CDR1 SGHRS, CDR2 YFSETQ. This CDR3 spans 15 amino acids. V was cut by 0 bases and J by 0 bases, with 7 bases left in between. For the CDR3, the DNA is TGCGCCAGCAGCTTGGGTCCGGCCTCTGGAAACACCATATATTTT. Translation gives CASSLGPASGNTIYF.